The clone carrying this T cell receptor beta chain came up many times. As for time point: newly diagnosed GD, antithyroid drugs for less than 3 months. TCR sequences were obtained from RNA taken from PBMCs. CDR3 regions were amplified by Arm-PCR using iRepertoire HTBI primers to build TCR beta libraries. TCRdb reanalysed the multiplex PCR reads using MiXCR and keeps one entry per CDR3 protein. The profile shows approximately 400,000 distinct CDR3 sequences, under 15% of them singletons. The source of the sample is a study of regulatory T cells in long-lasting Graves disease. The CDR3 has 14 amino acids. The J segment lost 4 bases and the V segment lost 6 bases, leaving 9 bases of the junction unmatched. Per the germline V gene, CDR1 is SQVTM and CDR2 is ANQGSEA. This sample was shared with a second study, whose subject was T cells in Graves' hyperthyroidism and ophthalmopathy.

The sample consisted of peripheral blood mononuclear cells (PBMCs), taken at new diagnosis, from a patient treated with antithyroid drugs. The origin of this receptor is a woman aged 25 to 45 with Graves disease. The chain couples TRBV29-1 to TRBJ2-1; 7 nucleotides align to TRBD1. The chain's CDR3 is CSVRRGGSYNEQFF. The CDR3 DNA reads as TGCAGCGTCAGGAGAGGGGGCTCATACAATGAGCAGTTCTTC.